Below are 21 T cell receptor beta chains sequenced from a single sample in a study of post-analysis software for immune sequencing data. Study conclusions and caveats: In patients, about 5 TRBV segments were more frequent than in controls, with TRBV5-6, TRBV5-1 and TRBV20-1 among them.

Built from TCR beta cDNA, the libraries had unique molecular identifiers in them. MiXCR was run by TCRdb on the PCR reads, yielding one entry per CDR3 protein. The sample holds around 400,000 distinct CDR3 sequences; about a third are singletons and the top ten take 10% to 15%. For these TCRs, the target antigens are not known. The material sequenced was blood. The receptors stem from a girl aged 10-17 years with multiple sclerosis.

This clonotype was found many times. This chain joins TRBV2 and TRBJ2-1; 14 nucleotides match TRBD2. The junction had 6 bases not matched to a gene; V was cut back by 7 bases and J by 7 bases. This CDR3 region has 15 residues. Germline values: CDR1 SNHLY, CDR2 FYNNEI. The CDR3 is CASTGTSGSSNEQFF. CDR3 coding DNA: TGTGCCAGCACCGGGACTAGCGGGAGCTCTAATGAGCAGTTCTTC. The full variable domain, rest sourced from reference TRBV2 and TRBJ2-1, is EPEVTQTPSHQVTQMGQEVILRCVPISNHLYFYWYRQILGQKVEFLVSFYNNEISEKSEIFDDQFSVERPDGSNFTLKIRSTKLEDSAMYFCASTGTSGSSNEQFFGPGTRLTVL.

In DNA, the CDR3 is TGTGCCAGCAGCTTAGACCGGACCGGGGCTTTCTTT. Translated, it gives CASSLDRTGAFF. The chain is built from TRBV7-2 and TRBJ1-1; D is unclear. The length of the CDR3 is 12 residues. Trimming removed 1 base from V and 11 bases from J, with 11 bases in between. Germline assignment: CDR1 SGHTA and CDR2 FQGNSA.

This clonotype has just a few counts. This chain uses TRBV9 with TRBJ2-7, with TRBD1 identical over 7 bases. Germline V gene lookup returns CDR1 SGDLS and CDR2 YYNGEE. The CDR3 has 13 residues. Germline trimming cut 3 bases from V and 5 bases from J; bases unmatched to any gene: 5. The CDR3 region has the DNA TGTGCCAGCAGCGCGCTCGGGACAGACGAGCAGTACTTC. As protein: CASSALGTDEQYF.

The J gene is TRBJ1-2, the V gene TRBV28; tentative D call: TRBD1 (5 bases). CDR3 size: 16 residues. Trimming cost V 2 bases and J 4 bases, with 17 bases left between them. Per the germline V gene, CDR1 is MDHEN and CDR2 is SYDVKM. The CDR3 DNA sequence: TGTGCCAGCAGTTTAGCCCCCAGGGTAGCTGGCTATGGCTACACCTTC. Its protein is CASSLAPRVAGYGYTF.

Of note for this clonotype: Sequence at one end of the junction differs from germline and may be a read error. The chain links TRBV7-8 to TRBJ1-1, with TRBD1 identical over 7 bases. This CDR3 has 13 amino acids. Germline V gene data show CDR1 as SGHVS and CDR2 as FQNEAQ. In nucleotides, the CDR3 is TGTACCAGCAGCTTAGGGGGCGGTGCTGAAGCTTTCTTT. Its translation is CTSSLGGGAEAFF.

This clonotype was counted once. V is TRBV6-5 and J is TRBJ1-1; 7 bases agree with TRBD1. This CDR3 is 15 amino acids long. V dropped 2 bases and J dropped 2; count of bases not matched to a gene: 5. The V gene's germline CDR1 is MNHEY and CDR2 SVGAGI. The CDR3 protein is CASSYLGTANTEAFF. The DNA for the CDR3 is TGTGCCAGCAGTTACCTAGGGACAGCAAACACTGAAGCTTTCTTT.

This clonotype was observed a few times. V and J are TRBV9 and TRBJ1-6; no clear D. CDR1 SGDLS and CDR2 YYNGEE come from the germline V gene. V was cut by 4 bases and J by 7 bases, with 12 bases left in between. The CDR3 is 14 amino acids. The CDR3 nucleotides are TGTGCCAGCAGCCCCGGACGGATGAATTCACCCCTCCACTTT. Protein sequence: CASSPGRMNSPLHF.

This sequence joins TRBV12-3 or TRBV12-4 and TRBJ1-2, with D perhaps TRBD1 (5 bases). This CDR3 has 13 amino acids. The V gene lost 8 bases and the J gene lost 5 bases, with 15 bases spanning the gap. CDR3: CASPLSGGYGYTF. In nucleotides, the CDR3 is TGTGCCAGCCCACTTTCGGGGGGATATGGCTACACCTTC.

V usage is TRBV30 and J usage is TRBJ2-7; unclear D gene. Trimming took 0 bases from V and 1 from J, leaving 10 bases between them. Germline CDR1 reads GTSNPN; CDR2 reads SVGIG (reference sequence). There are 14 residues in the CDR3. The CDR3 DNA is TGTGCCTGGAGTGTAGGCGCAGCATCCTACGAGCAGTACTTC. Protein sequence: CAWSVGAASYEQYF.

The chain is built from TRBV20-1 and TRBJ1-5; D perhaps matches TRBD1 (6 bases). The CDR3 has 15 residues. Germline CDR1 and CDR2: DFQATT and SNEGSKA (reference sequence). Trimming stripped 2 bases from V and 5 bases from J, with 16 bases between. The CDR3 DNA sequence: TGCAGTGCTAGAAAGAGCCCCGCAGGGGATCAGCCCCAGCATTTT. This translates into CSARKSPAGDQPQHF.

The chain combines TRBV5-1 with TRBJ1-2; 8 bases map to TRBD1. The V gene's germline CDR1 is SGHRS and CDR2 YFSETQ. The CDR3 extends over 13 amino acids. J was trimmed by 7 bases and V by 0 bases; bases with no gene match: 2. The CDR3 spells CASSLDQGAGYTF. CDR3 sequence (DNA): TGCGCCAGCAGCTTGGATCAGGGGGCTGGCTACACCTTC. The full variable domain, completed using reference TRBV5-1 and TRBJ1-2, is KAGVTQTPRYLIKTRGQQVTLSCSPISGHRSVSWYQQTPGQGLQFLFEYFSETQRNKGNFPGRFSGRQFSNSRSEMNVSTLELGDSALYLCASSLDQGAGYTFGSGTRLTVV.

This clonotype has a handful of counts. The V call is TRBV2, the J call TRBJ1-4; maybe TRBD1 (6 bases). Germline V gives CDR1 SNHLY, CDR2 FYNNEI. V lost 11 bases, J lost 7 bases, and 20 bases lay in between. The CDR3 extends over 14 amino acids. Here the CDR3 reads CAGGTDSFSEKLFF. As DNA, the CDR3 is TGTGCCGGGGGAACGGACAGCTTTAGTGAAAAACTGTTTTTT.

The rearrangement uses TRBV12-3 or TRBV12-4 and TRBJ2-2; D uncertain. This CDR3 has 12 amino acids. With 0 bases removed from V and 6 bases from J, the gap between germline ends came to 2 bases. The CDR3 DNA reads TGTGCCAGCAGTTTAGCTCCCGGGGAGCTGTTTTTT. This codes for CASSLAPGELFF.

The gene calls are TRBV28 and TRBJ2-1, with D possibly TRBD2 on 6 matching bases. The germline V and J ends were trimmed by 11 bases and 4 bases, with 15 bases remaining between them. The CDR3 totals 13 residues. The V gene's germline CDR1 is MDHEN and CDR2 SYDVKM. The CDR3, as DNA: TGTGCCCACCGGCGGGGCACATACAATGAGCAGTTCTTC. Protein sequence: CAHRRGTYNEQFF. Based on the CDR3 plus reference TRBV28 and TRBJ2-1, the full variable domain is DVKVTQSSRYLVKRTGEKVFLECVQDMDHENMFWYRQDPGLGLRLIYFSYDVKMKEKGDIPEGYSVSREKKERFSLILESASTNQTSMYLCAHRRGTYNEQFFGPGTRLTVL.

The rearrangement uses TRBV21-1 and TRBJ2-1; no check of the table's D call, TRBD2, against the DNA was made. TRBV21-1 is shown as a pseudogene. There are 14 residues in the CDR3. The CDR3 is CASSAGTSPNEQFF. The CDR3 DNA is TGTGCCAGCAGCGCCGGGACTAGTCCCAATGAGCAGTTCTTC.

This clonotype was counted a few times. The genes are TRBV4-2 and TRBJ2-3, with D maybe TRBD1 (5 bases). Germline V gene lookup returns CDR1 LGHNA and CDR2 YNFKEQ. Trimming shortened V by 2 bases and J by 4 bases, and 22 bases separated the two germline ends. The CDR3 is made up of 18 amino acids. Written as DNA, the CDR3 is TGTGCCAGCAGCCAAAATGGGGCCCCAGCGAAACCCCCAGATACGCAGTATTTT. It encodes CASSQNGAPAKPPDTQYF.

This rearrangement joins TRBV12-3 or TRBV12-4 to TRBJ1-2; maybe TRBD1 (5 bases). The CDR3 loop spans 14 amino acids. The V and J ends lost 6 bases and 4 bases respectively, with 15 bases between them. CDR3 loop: CASSPLGGGYGYTF. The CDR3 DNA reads TGTGCCAGCAGCCCCCTTGGGGGGGGCTATGGCTACACCTTC.

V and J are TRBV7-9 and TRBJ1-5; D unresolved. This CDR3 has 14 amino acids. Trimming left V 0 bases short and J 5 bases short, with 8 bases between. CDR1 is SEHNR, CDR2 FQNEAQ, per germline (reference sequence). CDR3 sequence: CASSLAGVHQPQHF. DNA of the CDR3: TGTGCCAGCAGCTTAGCTGGAGTTCATCAGCCCCAGCATTTT. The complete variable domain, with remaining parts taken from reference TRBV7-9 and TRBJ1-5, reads DTGVSQNPRHKITKRGQNVTFRCDPISEHNRLYWYRQTLGQGPEFLTYFQNEAQLEKSRLLSDRFSAERPKGSFSTLEIQRTEQGDSAMYLCASSLAGVHQPQHFGDGTRLSIL.

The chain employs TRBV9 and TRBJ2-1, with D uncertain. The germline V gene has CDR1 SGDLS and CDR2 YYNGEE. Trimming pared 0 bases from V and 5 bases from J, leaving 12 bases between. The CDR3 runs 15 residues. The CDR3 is CASSVGFGANNEQFF. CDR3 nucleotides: TGTGCCAGCAGCGTAGGGTTCGGAGCGAACAATGAGCAGTTCTTC. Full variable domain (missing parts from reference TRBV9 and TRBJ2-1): DSGVTQTPKHLITATGQRVTLRCSPRSGDLSVYWYQQSLDQGLQFLIQYYNGEERAKGNILERFSAQQFPDLHSELNLSSLELGDSALYFCASSVGFGANNEQFFGPGTRLTVL.

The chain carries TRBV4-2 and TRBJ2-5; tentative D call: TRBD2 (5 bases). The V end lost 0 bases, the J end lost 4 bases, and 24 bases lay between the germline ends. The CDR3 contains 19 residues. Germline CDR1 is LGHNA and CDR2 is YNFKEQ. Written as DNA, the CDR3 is TGTGCCAGCAGCCAAGATTCAAGAAGTAGCGTGAGACTCGGAGAGACCCAGTACTTC. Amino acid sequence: CASSQDSRSSVRLGETQYF.

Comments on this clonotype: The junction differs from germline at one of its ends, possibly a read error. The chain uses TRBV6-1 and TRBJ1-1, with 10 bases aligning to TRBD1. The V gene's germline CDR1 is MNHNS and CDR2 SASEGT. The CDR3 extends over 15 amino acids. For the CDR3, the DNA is TGTGCTAGCAGTCGACAGGGGGCGCGGAACACTGAAGCTTTCTTT. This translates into CASSRQGARNTEAFF.